The following is a TCR beta chain sequence with its context. These data are taken from a study of blood T cell repertoires in COVID-19. Overall study context: The samples span acute and convalescent COVID-19 from the United States, Italy and Spain. Sample material is recorded as cDNA or gDNA derived from T cells, B-cell-depleted T cells, or PBMCs.

In the source study's methods: Reference gene primer amplification gave nucleated cell count estimates. Generated by immunoSEQ multiplex PCR, the TCRdb table keeps only in-frame clones and is missing some. D and trimming were read from the DNA, whereas the V and J calls and clone size are those reported in that table. The profile shows about 140,000 clones, more than 60% of them singletons. CDR1 and CDR2 from the germline V gene are MNHEY and SVGAGI. With 6 bases clipped from V and 6 bases from J, the junction kept 7 bases outside the gene matches. This CDR3 is built from 14 residues. The clonotype originates from a man aged 50 to 60 with acute or convalescent COVID-19. The chain combines TRBV6-5 with TRBJ1-2, with TRBD1 identical over 10 bases. What was sequenced was peripheral blood. CDR3 sequence reads: CASRKGQGHDGYTF. The CDR3 bases are TGTGCCAGCAGGAAGGGACAGGGGCACGATGGCTACACCTTC.